The 19 T cell receptor beta chains in this list originate from one sample, sequenced in a study of blood T cell repertoires in COVID-19. Sequencing was performed with immunoSEQ multiplex PCR; in TCRdb, only in-frame clones are kept and a portion is missing. Here the sample spans about 190,000 clones, around 80% being singletons. Sequenced input: peripheral blood. The source is a man aged 25-45 years with active or convalescent COVID-19.

The chain combines TRBV5-5 with TRBJ2-7; TRBD1 matches at 11 bases. CDR3 length equals 14 residues. J gave up 4 bases and V 4 bases, and 4 bases lay outside the gene matches. Germline loops: CDR1 SGHKS, CDR2 YYEKEE (reference sequence). CDR3 coding DNA: TGTGCCAGCAGCCATGGACAGGGGGCGTACGAGCAGTACTTC. Its protein is CASSHGQGAYEQYF.

The chain uses TRBV3-1 (or the pseudogene TRBV3-2) and TRBJ2-3; 9 nucleotides align to TRBD2. V lost 1 base to trimming and J lost 11 bases; unmatched junction nucleotides: 10. The CDR3 contains 15 residues. Per the germline V gene, CDR1 is LGHDT and CDR2 is YNNKEL (reference sequence). For the CDR3, the DNA is TGTGCCAGCAGCCAAGGACTAGCGGCCTCACTTTGGCAGTATTTT. Translation: CASSQGLAASLWQYF.

This chain links TRBV29-1 with TRBJ2-3; 8 bases map to TRBD1. The trim removed 4 bases at V and 5 bases at J, leaving 8 bases unmatched. Germline CDR1 and CDR2: SQVTM and ANQGSEA. The CDR3 length is 14 residues. Here the CDR3 DNA reads TGCAGCGTTGGGGACAGGAGGGGTGTAGATACGCAGTATTTT. Its translation is CSVGDRRGVDTQYF.

This clone was observed a few times. The V and J genes are TRBV7-9 and TRBJ1-2, with TRBD1 identical over 7 bases. V was pared by 7 bases and J by 4 bases, with 9 bases of the junction left unmatched. Germline CDR1 SEHNR, CDR2 FQNEAQ (reference sequence). This CDR3 comprises 14 residues. CDR3 protein: CASTSAGQSYGYTF. In DNA form, the CDR3 reads TGTGCCAGCACCAGCGCGGGACAGAGCTATGGCTACACCTTC. The variable domain in full, with the rest retrieved from reference TRBV7-9 and TRBJ1-2, is DTGVSQNPRHKITKRGQNVTFRCDPISEHNRLYWYRQTLGQGPEFLTYFQNEAQLEKSRLLSDRFSAERPKGSFSTLEIQRTEQGDSAMYLCASTSAGQSYGYTFGSGTRLTVV.

The rearrangement links TRBV10-1 to TRBJ2-7; D is possibly TRBD2 (5 bases). This CDR3 has 15 amino acids. Trimming pared 6 bases from V and 5 bases from J, leaving 20 bases between. Per the germline V gene, CDR1 is WNHNN and CDR2 is SYGVQD (reference sequence). The CDR3 loop is CASSEAVGNPDEQYF. DNA of the CDR3: TGCGCCAGCAGCGAAGCGGTAGGAAATCCGGACGAGCAGTACTTC.

V gene TRBV6-6 combines with J gene TRBJ1-1; D might be TRBD1 (5 bases). The CDR3 is 14 amino acids. Between the trimmed V and J ends, which lost 6 bases and 8 bases, there was a span of 19 bases. Germline CDR1 is MNHNY and CDR2 is SVGAGI (reference sequence). The CDR3 here is CASSLTVGGDEAFF. The CDR3 DNA is TGTGCCAGCAGCTTAACAGTCGGGGGGGACGAAGCTTTCTTT.

This chain joins TRBV28 and TRBJ2-7; TRBD2 is a possible D gene (6 bases). CDR1 is MDHEN, CDR2 SYDVKM, per germline. The ends were cut back, 2 bases at V and 2 bases at J, with 10 bases in the middle. The CDR3 extends over 14 amino acids. The CDR3 here is CASSLQGLPYEQYV. CDR3 sequence (DNA): TGTGCCAGCAGTTTACAAGGACTACCCTACGAGCAGTACGTC.

The chain uses TRBV19 and TRBJ2-6; D gene ambiguous. Germline V gene data show CDR1 as LNHDA and CDR2 as SQIVND (reference sequence). Trimming stripped 6 bases from V and 2 bases from J, with 8 bases between. This CDR3 has 14 residues. Written as DNA, the CDR3 is TGTGCCAGTAGCACGCGAGCTGGGGCCAACGTCCTGACTTTC. Amino acid sequence: CASSTRAGANVLTF.

The chain employs TRBV7-8 and TRBJ1-2; TRBD1 agrees at 9 bases. Germline V gene lookup returns CDR1 SGHVS and CDR2 FQNEAQ. CDR3 length equals 15 residues. V lost 5 bases, J lost 4 bases, and 8 bases stayed unmatched. CDR3 coding DNA: TGTGCCAGCAGCGCACAGGGGGCGCCTATCTATGGCTACACCTTC. Translation gives CASSAQGAPIYGYTF.

This clone was counted once. The chain recombines TRBV5-4 with TRBJ2-3, with 9 positions matching TRBD2. CDR1 and CDR2 from the germline V gene are SGHNT and YYREEE (reference sequence). The V and J ends lost 6 bases and 0 bases, in that order; junction bases with no gene match: 17. This CDR3 is 19 amino acids long. In nucleotides, the CDR3 is TGTGCCAGCACCACCCGCCTCGGCGGGGGGGCCGGCAGCACAGATACGCAGTATTTT. Translation gives CASTTRLGGGAGSTDTQYF.

Here the CDR3 DNA reads TGTGCCAGCAGCCTAGAGACAGGGGCCGGAAACACCATATATTTT. Protein product: CASSLETGAGNTIYF. The chain joins TRBV7-2 to TRBJ1-3, with 8 bases aligning to TRBD1. Germline assignment: CDR1 SGHTA and CDR2 FQGNSA. V trimming: 5 bases; J trimming: 4 bases; junction bases outside the gene matches: 7. The length of the CDR3 is 15 residues.

The rearrangement uses TRBV4-1 and TRBJ2-2; D is perhaps TRBD2 (5 bases). This CDR3 is 16 amino acids long. Looked up from germline, CDR1 is MGHRA and CDR2 is YSYEKL. V lost 7 bases and J lost 4, with 19 bases in between. The CDR3 loop reads CASTEYSDWSTGELFF. The CDR3 bases are TGCGCCAGCACTGAATATTCGGACTGGTCCACCGGGGAGCTGTTTTTT.

The rearrangement links TRBV4-1 to TRBJ1-4; 8 bases agree with TRBD1. CDR1 is MGHRA, CDR2 YSYEKL, per germline. The CDR3 has 16 amino acids. J gave up 3 bases and V 4 bases, and 7 bases lay outside the gene matches. This CDR3 reads CASSPIRQGPNEKLFF. The CDR3 region has the DNA TGCGCCAGCAGCCCCATTCGACAGGGGCCTAATGAAAAACTGTTTTTT.

The genes are TRBV6-5 and TRBJ1-5; TRBD1 aligns across 8 bases. Trimming removed 4 bases from V and 6 bases from J; junction bases left unmatched: 8. The CDR3 is made up of 15 amino acids. From germline, CDR1 is MNHEY and CDR2 SVGAGI. The CDR3 loop is CASSSGRTGFQPQHF. Written as DNA, the CDR3 is TGTGCCAGCAGTTCAGGGCGGACAGGGTTTCAGCCCCAGCATTTT.

This chain links TRBV2 with TRBJ1-6, with TRBD1 matching over 9 bases. Trimming removed 4 bases from V and 5 bases from J; junction bases left unmatched: 6. The germline CDR1 and CDR2 sequences are SNHLY and FYNNEI. This CDR3 has 16 amino acids. The CDR3 region is CASSANRGLNNSPLHF. CDR3 bases: TGTGCCAGCAGTGCGAACAGGGGGCTGAATAATTCACCCCTCCACTTT.

The chain uses TRBV6-1 and TRBJ1-6, with D perhaps TRBD1 (5 bases). Germline CDR1 and CDR2: MNHNS and SASEGT. V was clipped by 1 base and J by 10 bases, with 11 bases between them. CDR3 length: 14 residues. CDR3 residues: CASSEGQGISPLHF. DNA of the CDR3: TGTGCCAGCAGTGAAGGGCAGGGAATCTCACCCCTCCACTTT.

V usage is TRBV5-6 and J usage is TRBJ2-1; 14 positions match TRBD2. V lost 0 bases and J lost 7; bases outside the gene matches: 3. The CDR3 has 16 amino acids. CDR1 is SGHDT and CDR2 is YYEEEE in the germline V gene. The CDR3 DNA reads TGTGCCAGCAGCTTGGTGGGACTAGCGGGAGTAAATGAGCAGTTCTTC. This encodes CASSLVGLAGVNEQFF.

The chain links TRBV30 to TRBJ2-5, with D possibly matching TRBD2 (6 bases). Trimming pared 4 bases from V and 4 bases from J, leaving 19 bases between. Germline V gene data show CDR1 as GTSNPN and CDR2 as SVGIG (reference sequence). This CDR3 spans 15 amino acids. CDR3 loop: CAWTGGTRAGETQYF. CDR3 DNA sequence: TGTGCCTGGACCGGGGGTACCCGAGCAGGAGAGACCCAGTACTTC.

The CDR3 DNA reads TGTGCCAGCAGCCATGGCCGTTACGAGCAGTACTTC. Translated: CASSHGRYEQYF. The chain employs TRBV3-1 (or the pseudogene TRBV3-2) and TRBJ2-7, with no clear D. The CDR3 contains 12 residues. V was trimmed by 3 bases and J by 4 bases, leaving 7 bases between them. In germline, CDR1 is LGHDT, CDR2 YNNKEL (reference sequence).